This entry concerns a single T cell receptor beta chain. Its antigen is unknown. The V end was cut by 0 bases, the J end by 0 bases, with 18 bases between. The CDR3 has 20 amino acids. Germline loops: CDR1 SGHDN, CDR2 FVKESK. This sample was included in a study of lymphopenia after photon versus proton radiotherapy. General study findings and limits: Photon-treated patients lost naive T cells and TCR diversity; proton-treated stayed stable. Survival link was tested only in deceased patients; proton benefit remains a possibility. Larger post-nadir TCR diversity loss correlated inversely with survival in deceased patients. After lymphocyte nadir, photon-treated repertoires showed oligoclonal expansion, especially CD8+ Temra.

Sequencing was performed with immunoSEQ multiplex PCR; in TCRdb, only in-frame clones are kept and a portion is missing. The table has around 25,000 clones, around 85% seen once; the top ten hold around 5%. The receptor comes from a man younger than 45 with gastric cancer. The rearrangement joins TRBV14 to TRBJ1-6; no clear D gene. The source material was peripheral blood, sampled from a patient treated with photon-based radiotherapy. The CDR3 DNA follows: TGTGCCAGCAGCCAAGAACAGAGTCACTCATTTAGCTCCTATAATTCACCCCTCCACTTT. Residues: CASSQEQSHSFSSYNSPLHF.